This paragraph covers one TCR beta chain sequence. Deep level was the assay's run setting. Replicate PCRs for sorted subsets used approximately 190 ng DNA; this equaled tens of thousands of T cell genomes. The protocol was immunoSEQ multiplex PCR, while the TCRdb copy is restricted to in-frame clones and leaves out a portion. Among approximately 810,000 clones listed, more than 85% were seen once. The data derive from a study of shared clonotypes between healthy human individuals. In the naive CD8 group, cells lacked CD45RO and were positively selected for CCR7, so terminally differentiated effector memory CD45RA+ cells were left out. Each sample came from a Caucasian adult donor living in Nashville, Tennessee. The CDR3 has 13 residues. The V gene lost 5 bases and the J gene lost 1 base, with 9 bases spanning the gap. Per the germline V gene, CDR1 is SEHNR and CDR2 is FQNEAQ (reference sequence).

The receptor comes from a man under 40 in good health. The sequenced sample was naive CD8+ T cells sorted from blood. The gene calls are TRBV7-9 and TRBJ2-7, with no clear D. The CDR3, as DNA: TGTGCCAGCAGCCCCGAGGAGTCCTACGAGCAGTACTTC. Its translation: CASSPEESYEQYF.